Listed below are T cell receptor beta chains from one sample, sequenced in a study of CD8+ T cells in alopecia areata. Sequencing used immunoSEQ multiplex PCR; TCRdb keeps in-frame clones, though not all of them. The data show 120,000 to 150,000 clones, around 62% seen once. Sequenced input: CD8+ T cells sorted from blood. These receptors all come from a human donor in good health. The CDR3 runs from the conserved cysteine through the conserved F or W. D genes are given only for firm matches. Clone sizes are given selectively: once, few, many, or a class where the clone is expanded.

CDR3 protein | CDR3 DNA | D gene | J gene | clone size | V gene
CASRGLGEQYF | TGTGCCAGCCGGGGGTTGGGCGAGCAGTACTTC | - | TRBJ2-7 | few | TRBV19
CASSATGGLAKNIQYF | TGTGCCAGCAGCGCGACAGGAGGTCTAGCCAAAAACATTCAGTACTTC | - | TRBJ2-4 | few | TRBV2
CATSRGPAQFF | TGTGCCACCTCAAGGGGGCCTGCGCAGTTCTTC | TRBD1 | TRBJ2-1 | few | TRBV6-5
CASSPAGTVLAKNIQYF | TGCGCCAGCAGTCCCGCCGGGACAGTATTAGCCAAAAACATTCAGTACTTC | TRBD1 | TRBJ2-4 | few | TRBV23-1
CASSQWQSQNTEAFF | TGTGCCAGCAGCCAATGGCAGAGTCAGAACACTGAAGCTTTCTTT | - | TRBJ1-1 | - | TRBV4-2
CASSPGTGGNIQYF | TGTGCCAGTAGTCCCGGGACAGGGGGAAACATTCAGTACTTC | TRBD1 | TRBJ2-4 | - | TRBV19
CASSQVMPTRLYNEQFF | TGCGCCAGCAGCCAAGTGATGCCGACTCGACTGTACAATGAGCAGTTCTTC | - | TRBJ2-1 | - | TRBV4-1
CASSVAPDQETQYF | TGTGCCAGCAGCGTAGCTCCCGACCAAGAGACCCAGTACTTC | - | TRBJ2-5 | few | TRBV9
CASSLEQGTYEQYF | TGCGCCAGCAGCTTGGAGCAGGGAACCTACGAGCAGTACTTC | - | TRBJ2-7 | - | TRBV5-1
CASSLGLQRAFF | TGTGCCAGCAGCTTGGGTCTTCAGAGAGCTTTCTTT | - | TRBJ1-1 | - | TRBV5-6
CASSQVSRGDEQFF | TGCGCCAGCAGCCAAGTGAGTCGAGGGGATGAGCAGTTCTTC | - | TRBJ2-1 | - | TRBV4-1
CASSLSVDSYNEQFF | TGTGCCAGCAGCTTAAGCGTGGACTCCTACAATGAGCAGTTCTTC | - | TRBJ2-1 | many | TRBV7-2
CASSYTGANTEAFF | TGTGCCAGCAGTTACACGGGCGCGAACACTGAAGCTTTCTTT | - | TRBJ1-1 | - | TRBV6-5
CASSPGLGVRNEQFF | TGTGCCAGCAGTCCGGGACTAGGGGTTAGGAATGAGCAGTTCTTC | TRBD2 | TRBJ2-1 | - | TRBV2
CASSFDGSGANVLTF | TGTGCCAGCAGTTTTGATGGCTCTGGGGCCAACGTCCTGACTTTC | - | TRBJ2-6 | - | TRBV28
CATSSPTAHYGYTF | TGTGCCACCAGCAGCCCGACAGCCCACTATGGCTACACCTTC | - | TRBJ1-2 | few | TRBV15
CALGLGIGNTEAFF | TGTGCCTTAGGACTGGGAATAGGAAACACTGAAGCTTTCTTT | - | TRBJ1-1 | - | TRBV30
CASSSVASEQFF | TGTGCCAGCAGCTCGGTGGCGTCTGAGCAGTTCTTC | - | TRBJ2-1 | - | TRBV5-6
CASSWGTGANVLTF | TGTGCCAGCAGCTGGGGGACTGGGGCCAACGTCCTGACTTTC | - | TRBJ2-6 | - | TRBV5-6
CASSQDYNNEQFF | TGTGCCAGCAGCCAAGATTACAACAATGAGCAGTTCTTC | - | TRBJ2-1 | - | TRBV14
CASSFTGASNQPQHF | TGTGCCAGCAGCTTCACAGGGGCGAGTAATCAGCCCCAGCATTTT | TRBD1 | TRBJ1-5 | once | TRBV6-5
CASSGTGWMYEQYF | TGTGCCAGCAGTGGGACAGGTTGGATGTACGAGCAGTACTTC | TRBD1 | TRBJ2-7 | - | TRBV2
CASSTGALYGYTF | TGTGCCAGCAGTACGGGAGCCCTCTATGGCTACACCTTC | - | TRBJ1-2 | - | TRBV27
CASSGNFRGEAFF | TGTGCCAGCAGTGGAAACTTCAGGGGAGAAGCTTTCTTT | - | TRBJ1-1 | - | TRBV25-1
CASSQDDRGIDTGELFF | TGCGCCAGCAGCCAAGATGACAGGGGGATTGACACCGGGGAGCTGTTTTTT | TRBD1 | TRBJ2-2 | once | TRBV4-1
CSATPEEKLFF | TGCAGTGCTACCCCCGAGGAAAAACTGTTTTTT | - | TRBJ1-4 | - | TRBV20-1
CASSSTGELFF | TGTGCCAGCAGCTCGACCGGGGAGCTGTTTTTT | - | TRBJ2-2 | - | TRBV9
CASSVGSGAAGDTQYF | TGTGCCAGCAGCGTAGGTAGCGGGGCCGCCGGAGATACGCAGTATTTT | TRBD2 | TRBJ2-3 | - | TRBV9
CASSRTLDTQYF | TGTGCCAGCAGCCGGACTCTAGATACGCAGTATTTT | - | TRBJ2-3 | few | TRBV11-2
CASSYGADQETQYF | TGTGCCAGCAGTTATGGAGCGGACCAAGAGACCCAGTACTTC | - | TRBJ2-5 | - | TRBV27
CASSYTTGVTDTQYF | TGTGCCAGCAGTTACACGACAGGGGTGACAGATACGCAGTATTTT | TRBD1 | TRBJ2-3 | few | TRBV6-6
CASSLTSYNEQFF | TGTGCCAGCAGCTTAACTTCTTACAATGAGCAGTTCTTC | - | TRBJ2-1 | - | TRBV7-6
CASTGRGYEQYF | TGTGCCAGTACAGGGAGGGGCTACGAGCAGTACTTC | TRBD2 | TRBJ2-7 | - | TRBV19
CASSLGPEGSGYGYTF | TGCGCCAGCAGCTTGGGTCCTGAGGGTTCGGGCTATGGCTACACCTTC | - | TRBJ1-2 | - | TRBV5-1
CSAGFGYEQYF | TGCAGTGCGGGTTTTGGCTACGAGCAGTACTTC | - | TRBJ2-7 | few | TRBV20-1
CASSSSPSSYNEQFF | TGCGCCAGCAGCTCATCTCCGAGCTCCTACAATGAGCAGTTCTTC | - | TRBJ2-1 | - | TRBV5-1
CSVRPSGNQETQYF | TGCAGCGTTCGGCCTAGCGGGAACCAAGAGACCCAGTACTTC | TRBD2 | TRBJ2-5 | - | TRBV29-1
CASSLDFASNYGYTF | TGTGCCAGCAGCTTAGATTTCGCTAGTAACTATGGCTACACCTTC | - | TRBJ1-2 | once | TRBV11-3
CSVETGVGYEQYF | TGCAGCGTTGAAACCGGGGTAGGCTACGAGCAGTACTTC | - | TRBJ2-7 | - | TRBV29-1
CASSRGQLNEQFF | TGTGCCAGCAGCCGGGGACAGCTAAATGAGCAGTTCTTC | TRBD1 | TRBJ2-1 | - | TRBV7-6
CASSGQEYEQYF | TGTGCCAGCAGTGGACAGGAATACGAGCAGTACTTC | TRBD1 | TRBJ2-7 | few | TRBV28
CASSPLSDRVRPQHF | TGCGCCAGCAGCCCCTTATCGGACAGGGTAAGGCCCCAGCATTTT | TRBD1 | TRBJ1-5 | - | TRBV4-1
CASSYSPVGADEKLFF | TGTGCCAGCAGTTACTCCCCGGTAGGGGCTGATGAAAAACTGTTTTTT | - | TRBJ1-4 | - | TRBV6-6
CASSDATEAFF | TGTGCCAGCAGTGACGCCACTGAAGCTTTCTTT | - | TRBJ1-1 | - | TRBV6-1
CSAPEGGGPGYTF | TGCAGCGCCCCAGAGGGGGGTGGCCCTGGCTACACCTTC | - | TRBJ1-2 | - | TRBV29-1